The next 6 T cell receptor beta chains were all read from a single sample in a study of blood T cell repertoires in COVID-19. Assay: immunoSEQ multiplex PCR; the TCRdb copy retains only in-frame clones and omits some. The sample lists approximately 190,000 clones, just under 85% occurring once. What was sequenced was peripheral blood. These receptors all stem from a human donor with acute or convalescent COVID-19. The donor label of this sample is uncertain.

This clone came up a few times. The gene calls are TRBV4-3 and TRBJ1-4; 7 nucleotides line up with TRBD1. Germline CDR1 LGHNA, CDR2 YSLEER. Trimming took 0 bases from V and 0 from J; bases not matched to a gene: 7. The CDR3 spans 18 residues. CDR3 in amino acids: CASSQDWDRATTNEKLFF. The CDR3 nucleotides are TGCGCCAGCAGCCAAGATTGGGACAGAGCCACAACTAATGAAAAACTGTTTTTT.

This rearrangement joins TRBV28 to TRBJ1-4, with D possibly TRBD1 on 5 matching bases. Germline loops: CDR1 MDHEN, CDR2 SYDVKM. The CDR3 extends over 13 amino acids. Trimming took off 5 bases at V and 8 bases at J, with 12 bases between the two ends. In DNA form, the CDR3 reads TGTGCCAGCAGTCGAGCAGGGAAAGAAAAACTGTTTTTT. Amino acid sequence: CASSRAGKEKLFF.

The chain is built from TRBV19 and TRBJ1-6; 9 bases are shared with TRBD1. The germline gives CDR1 LNHDA, CDR2 SQIVND (reference sequence). Germline trimming cut 7 bases from V and 4 bases from J; bases unmatched to any gene: 8. CDR3 length equals 16 residues. The CDR3 is CASTGQGLRYNSPLHF. DNA for the CDR3: TGTGCCAGTACGGGACAGGGCCTTCGGTATAATTCACCCCTCCACTTT.

J is TRBJ2-1 and V is TRBV19; 8 bases map to TRBD2. CDR3 size: 13 residues. V trimming: 5 bases; J trimming: 12 bases; junction bases outside the gene matches: 9. Germline CDR1 is LNHDA and CDR2 is SQIVND (reference sequence). CDR3 DNA sequence: TGTGCCAGTAGTGCTCCCGGGAGGGAACGGCAGTTCTTC. Its translation is CASSAPGRERQFF.

The chain recombines TRBV27 with TRBJ2-1; 13 nucleotides line up with TRBD2. This CDR3 is built from 15 residues. Per the germline V gene, CDR1 is MNHEY and CDR2 is SMNVEV (reference sequence). After removal of 6 bases from V and 5 bases from J, the junction contained 4 bases not matched to a gene. The CDR3 here is CASRLAGGGHNEQFF. The CDR3 DNA reads as TGTGCCAGCAGACTAGCGGGAGGGGGACACAATGAGCAGTTCTTC.

V is TRBV30 and J is TRBJ2-3, with D possibly being TRBD2 (6 bases). The CDR3 is made up of 14 amino acids. Germline loops: CDR1 GTSNPN, CDR2 SVGIG (reference sequence). V was clipped by 1 base and J by 4 bases, with 12 bases between them. For the CDR3, the DNA is TGTGCCTGGAGTGAAGGAGGGGCGCCAGATACGCAGTATTTT. It specifies CAWSEGGAPDTQYF.